These T cell receptor beta chains were read from a single sample in a study of radiotherapy plus CTLA-4 blockade in lung cancer. This table comes from immunoSEQ multiplex PCR, and its TCRdb copy is limited to in-frame clones, with some not included. The sample shows roughly 97,000 clones, about 70% of them seen only once. The sample was peripheral blood, taken from a patient treated with radiotherapy plus ipilimumab. These receptors all stem from a human donor with non-small cell lung cancer who had a partial response to radiotherapy plus ipilimumab. Some clones in this sample may be carry-over from other donors' samples. The CDR3 runs from the conserved cysteine through the conserved F or W. Each record gives: J gene, clone size, V gene, D gene, CDR3 length, CDR3 DNA, CDR3 protein. The D gene is left open where the match is weak. Clone size is given for some rows only: seen once, a few or many times, or a class if the clone is expanded.

j_gene: TRBJ2-5; abundance: -; v_gene: TRBV7-9; d_gene: TRBD2; len: 15; CDR3nt: TGTGCCAGCGTGTGGAGCGGGGGAGCACAAGAGACCCAGTACTTC; CDR3aa: CASVWSGGAQETQYF
j_gene: TRBJ2-6; abundance: -; v_gene: TRBV7-3; d_gene: -; len: 15; CDR3nt: TGTGCCAGCAGCCTACAGGCCTCTGGGGCCAACGTCCTGACTTTC; CDR3aa: CASSLQASGANVLTF
j_gene: TRBJ2-2; abundance: -; v_gene: TRBV7-3; d_gene: -; len: 13; CDR3nt: TGTGCCAGCAGTGAGTCGAACACCGGGGAGCTGTTTTTT; CDR3aa: CASSESNTGELFF
j_gene: TRBJ1-2; abundance: few; v_gene: TRBV6-1; d_gene: TRBD1; len: 17; CDR3nt: TGTGCCATCAGTGAATCGGCCCTCCTACAGGGGAACTATGGCTACACCTTC; CDR3aa: CAISESALLQGNYGYTF
j_gene: TRBJ2-3; abundance: -; v_gene: TRBV5-5; d_gene: -; len: 15; CDR3nt: TGTGCCAGCAGCTTGGAACGGGTTAGCACAGATACGCAGTATTTT; CDR3aa: CASSLERVSTDTQYF
j_gene: TRBJ2-7; abundance: -; v_gene: TRBV9; d_gene: TRBD2; len: 15; CDR3nt: TGTGCCAGCAGCCCGAACTTGGGACTAGCCTACGAGCAGTACTTC; CDR3aa: CASSPNLGLAYEQYF
j_gene: TRBJ2-7; abundance: once; v_gene: TRBV25-1; d_gene: TRBD2; len: 18; CDR3nt: TGTGCCAGCAGTGGTAACCCCGGGACTAGCGGCCATGGGTACGAGCAGTACTTC; CDR3aa: CASSGNPGTSGHGYEQYF
j_gene: TRBJ1-2; abundance: -; v_gene: TRBV7-9; d_gene: -; len: 13; CDR3nt: TGTGCCAGCAGCTTACAACAGAACTATGGCTACACCTTC; CDR3aa: CASSLQQNYGYTF
j_gene: TRBJ1-5; abundance: -; v_gene: TRBV18; d_gene: -; len: 15; CDR3nt: TGTGCCAGCTCACCTGTCCGTGGGGGGTACAACCCCCAGCATTTT; CDR3aa: CASSPVRGGYNPQHF
j_gene: TRBJ1-1; abundance: -; v_gene: TRBV18; d_gene: -; len: 14; CDR3nt: TGTGCCAGCTCACCAGAGGTTGATGGCACTGAAGCTTTCTTT; CDR3aa: CASSPEVDGTEAFF
j_gene: TRBJ2-7; abundance: few; v_gene: TRBV7-8; d_gene: TRBD2; len: 16; CDR3nt: TGTGCCAGCAGCTTAGGGGTAGCGGGGGTAACCTACGAGCAGTACTTC; CDR3aa: CASSLGVAGVTYEQYF
j_gene: TRBJ2-7; abundance: once; v_gene: TRBV5-1; d_gene: -; len: 13; CDR3nt: TGCGCCAGCAGCATGGACACATCCTACGAGCAGTACTTC; CDR3aa: CASSMDTSYEQYF
j_gene: TRBJ2-2; abundance: -; v_gene: TRBV10-2; d_gene: -; len: 14; CDR3nt: TGCGCCAGCAGTGAGTCGAGGCACTCCGGGGAGCTGTTTTTT; CDR3aa: CASSESRHSGELFF